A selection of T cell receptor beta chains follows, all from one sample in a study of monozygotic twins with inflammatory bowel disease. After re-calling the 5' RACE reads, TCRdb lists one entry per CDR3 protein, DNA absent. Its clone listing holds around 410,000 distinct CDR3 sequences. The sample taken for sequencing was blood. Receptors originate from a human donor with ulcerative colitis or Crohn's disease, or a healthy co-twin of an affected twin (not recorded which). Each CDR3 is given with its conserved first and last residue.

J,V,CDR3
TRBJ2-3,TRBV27,CASSPTGTGWGTQYF
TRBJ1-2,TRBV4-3,CASSRGQGALENYGYTF
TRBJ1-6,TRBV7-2,CASSPGQGYSPLHF
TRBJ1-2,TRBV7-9,CASSSKDVGVGGYTF
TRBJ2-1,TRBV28,CASNIGTAGSYEQFF
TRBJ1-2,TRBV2,CASQFTVNGYTF
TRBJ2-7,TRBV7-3,CASSLTGRKEQYF
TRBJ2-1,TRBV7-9,CASSRDPTPNEQFF
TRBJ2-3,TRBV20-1,CSAPDGSTDTQYF
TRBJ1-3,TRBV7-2,CATGPFSGNTIYF
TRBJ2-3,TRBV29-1,CSVEDEGYTDTQYF
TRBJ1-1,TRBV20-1,CSAKGNLRGDTEAFF
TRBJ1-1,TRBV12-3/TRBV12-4,CASRPPGLNTEAFF
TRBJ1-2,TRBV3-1,CASSQEGGALGYTF
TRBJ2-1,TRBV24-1,CATSDLLTSGSNEQFF
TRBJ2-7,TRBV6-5,CASAPEGSYEQYF
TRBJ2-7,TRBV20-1,CSARDNPYEQYF
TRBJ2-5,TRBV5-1,CASSSGQGQETQYF
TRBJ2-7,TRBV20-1,CSARIGTSRPYEQYF
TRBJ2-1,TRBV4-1,CASSQELADAHNEQFF
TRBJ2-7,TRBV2,CAIASGALYEQYF
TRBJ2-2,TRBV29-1,CSVEIPASGTGELFF
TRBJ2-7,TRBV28,CASSLYGFEQYF
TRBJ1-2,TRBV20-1,CSASRQADPGYTF
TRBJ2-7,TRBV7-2,CASSFKSSYEQYF
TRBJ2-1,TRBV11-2,CASRLIQGLRGNEQFF
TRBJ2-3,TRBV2,CASRGTGTDTQYF
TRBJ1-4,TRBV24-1,CATSDGSFEKLFF
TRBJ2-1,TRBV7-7,CASSFGSGLYNEQFF
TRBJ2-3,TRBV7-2,CASSLSAGAQYF
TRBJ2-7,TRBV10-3,CAIGGVSYEQYF
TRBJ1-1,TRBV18,CASSPRRNTEAFF
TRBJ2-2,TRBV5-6,CASSSRNTGGELFF
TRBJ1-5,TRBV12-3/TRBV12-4,CASRGHVSNQPQHF
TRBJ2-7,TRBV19,CASTSTSGSSHEQYF
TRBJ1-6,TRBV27,CASSVRSGPLHF
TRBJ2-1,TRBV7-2,CASSLDSGGFNEQFF
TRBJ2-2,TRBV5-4,CASSLASGRNTGELFF
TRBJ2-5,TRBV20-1,CSARDPHPGQDKRWTRGETQYF
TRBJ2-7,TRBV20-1,CSAEVSYDQYF
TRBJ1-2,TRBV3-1,CASSPTGDRGYTF
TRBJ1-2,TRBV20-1,CSVRIRQGGNYGYTF
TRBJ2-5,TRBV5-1,CASRRAQETQYF
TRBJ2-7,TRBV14,CASSQVARAFSYEQYF
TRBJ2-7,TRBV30,CAWSLPGQGTYEQYF
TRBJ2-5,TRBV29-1,CSVGPADAAQYF
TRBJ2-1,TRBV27,CASSPMSGTANEQFF
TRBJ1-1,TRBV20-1,CSAPQGGQMNTEAFF
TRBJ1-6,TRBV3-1,CASSPRQGDSPLHF
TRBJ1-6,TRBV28,CASTPAGYSPLHF
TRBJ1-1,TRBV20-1,CSASRGQLNTEAFF
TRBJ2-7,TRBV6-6,CASSHFSGSGEQYF
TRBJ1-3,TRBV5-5,CASSWERGSGSGNTIYF
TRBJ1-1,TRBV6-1,CASSESPNTEAFF